This T cell receptor (beta chain) was sequenced during a study of breast tumors, draining lymph nodes, adjacent tissues. Study-level results: Data only fit, rather than demonstrated, lymph node origin of most tumor T cells. Compared with lymph nodes, tumors were less diverse; compared with nontumor tissue, more. Findings are consistent with lymph node origin and intratumoral expansion of most tumor T cells. Luminal-like breast cancer showed significantly greater tumor-nontumor repertoire similarity than basal-like breast cancer did.

Trimming removed 10 bases from V and 0 bases from J, with 21 bases in between. This CDR3 comprises 16 residues. Note on this clonotype: As yet, its antigen is unknown.

TCRdb fed the multiplex PCR reads into MiXCR, producing one record per CDR3 protein. The sample holds under 20,000 distinct CDR3 sequences; around 58% are singletons and the top ten take 15% to 25%. This clonotype originated in a female donor with breast cancer. Some clones in this sample may be carry-over from other donors' samples. The V call is TRBV12-3 or TRBV12-4, the J call TRBJ2-5, with D possibly TRBD2 on 6 matching bases. Sequenced sample: tumor-adjacent breast tissue. CDR3 loop: CATSGGGTAYQETQYF. The CDR3 nucleotides are TGTGCCACCTCTGGTGGCGGGACCGCTTACCAAGAGACCCAGTACTTC.